The 24 T cell receptor beta chains presented below share a single source sample, sequenced in a study of T cells in Graves' hyperthyroidism and ophthalmopathy. RNA transcripts gave rise to amplified TCR beta CDR3 regions. Initially, a first-round RT-PCR of the TCR CDR3 employed the HTBI primer set. TCRdb ran MiXCR on the multiplex PCR reads and lists one entry per CDR3 protein. The table lists about 590,000 distinct CDR3 sequences, more than 15% of them singletons. The sequencing input was blood. These receptors all come from a woman younger than 45 with Graves' hyperthyroidism.

V is TRBV30 and J is TRBJ2-1, with D possibly TRBD2 on 8 matching bases. This CDR3 has 18 amino acids. Trimming pared 2 bases from V and 5 bases from J, leaving 25 bases between. Germline values: CDR1 GTSNPN, CDR2 SVGIG (reference sequence). In nucleotides, the CDR3 is TGTGCCTGGAGTCCACCCCCCCGGGGGGGACAGTACGACAATGAGCAGTTCTTC. The encoded protein is CAWSPPPRGGQYDNEQFF.

V is TRBV20-1 and J is TRBJ2-5; D unclear. This CDR3 has 12 residues. Germline loops: CDR1 DFQATT, CDR2 SNEGSKA (reference sequence). V was cut by 0 bases and J by 4 bases, with 6 bases left in between. The CDR3 region has the DNA TGCAGTGCTAGAGAAGACCGAGAGACCCAGTACTTC. This encodes CSAREDRETQYF.

V and J are TRBV4-1 and TRBJ2-1; a weak D match, TRBD2 (5 bases). Germline values: CDR1 MGHRA, CDR2 YSYEKL. V was shortened by 1 base and J by 1 base, with 35 bases between the two germline ends. The CDR3 has 24 residues. This chain's CDR3 is CASSQGGTLPSLAHSGGSYNEQFF. The CDR3 DNA follows: TGCGCCAGCAGCCAAGGCGGTACCCTGCCGTCGCTAGCTCATTCGGGTGGTTCCTACAATGAGCAGTTCTTC.

This clonotype was seen at least ten times. The V call is TRBV15, the J call TRBJ2-5, with a tentative D call TRBD1 (5 bases). Germline CDR1 LNHNV, CDR2 YYDKDF (reference sequence). V was shortened by 0 bases and J by 9 bases, with 17 bases between the two germline ends. The CDR3 covers 15 residues. The CDR3 spells CATSRDQGGTRPQYF. CDR3 coding DNA: TGTGCCACCAGCAGAGATCAGGGCGGAACCCGCCCCCAGTACTTC.

This clonotype was recorded at least ten times. This chain uses TRBV5-1 with TRBJ1-1; D may be TRBD1 (5 bases). Germline CDR1 is SGHRS and CDR2 is YFSETQ. Between the trimmed V and J ends, which lost 4 bases and 5 bases, there was a span of 15 bases. The CDR3 extends over 14 amino acids. The CDR3 DNA is TGCGCCAGCAGCACGGGACCCGCCGGGACTGAAGCTTTCTTT. Protein: CASSTGPAGTEAFF.

CDR3 sequence reads: CASSYGGQTGELFF. CDR3 in DNA: TGTGCCAGCAGTTATGGGGGGCAGACCGGGGAGCTGTTTTTT. J is TRBJ2-2 and V is TRBV6-5; D could derive from TRBD1 or TRBD2 (6 bases each). The V gene lost 3 bases and the J gene lost 5 bases, with 10 bases spanning the gap. This CDR3 spans 14 amino acids. Germline values: CDR1 MNHEY, CDR2 SVGAGI.

This clonotype was seen repeatedly, ten times or more. For the CDR3, the DNA is TGTGCCAGCTCACCTGAGGAAGCGGGCCAGCCCCAGCATTTT. Its translation: CASSPEEAGQPQHF. The genes are TRBV18 and TRBJ1-5, with D uncertain. Germline CDR1 is KGHSH and CDR2 is LQKENI. The CDR3 has 14 residues. The V end was cut by 3 bases, the J end by 7 bases, with 13 bases between.

This rearrangement joins TRBV7-9 to TRBJ2-7, with TRBD2 matching over 8 bases. The J segment lost 6 bases and the V segment lost 1 base, leaving 11 bases of the junction unmatched. The CDR3 totals 16 residues. Germline V lookup: CDR1 SEHNR, CDR2 FQNEAQ (reference sequence). Here the CDR3 reads CASSLVRSGRLREQYF. The CDR3 region has the DNA TGTGCCAGCAGCTTAGTACGCAGCGGGAGATTACGCGAGCAGTACTTC. The entire variable domain, with the rest obtained from reference TRBV7-9 and TRBJ2-7, is as follows: DTGVSQNPRHKITKRGQNVTFRCDPISEHNRLYWYRQTLGQGPEFLTYFQNEAQLEKSRLLSDRFSAERPKGSFSTLEIQRTEQGDSAMYLCASSLVRSGRLREQYFGPGTRLTVT.

Note on this clonotype: This clone may be a read error of a much larger clone one base away. Without the conserved terminal phenylalanine or tryptophan, this CDR3 likely stems from a read error. The chain links TRBV6-1 to TRBJ2-5; D might be TRBD2 (5 bases). V dropped 5 bases and J dropped 3 bases, with 16 bases sitting between them. Looked up from germline, CDR1 is MNHNS and CDR2 is SASEGT. This CDR3 spans 15 amino acids. The CDR3 DNA sequence: TGTGCCAGCAGTAGGATCCCTCGGACTGAAGAGACCCAGTACTCC. Protein: CASSRIPRTEETQYS.

V gene TRBV20-1 combines with J gene TRBJ1-3; 7 bases line up with TRBD1. V lost 3 bases, J lost 4 bases, and 6 bases stayed unmatched. The germline V gene encodes CDR1 DFQATT and CDR2 SNEGSKA (reference sequence). This CDR3 contains 14 residues. CDR3 sequence reads: CSASSKGAGNTIYF. The DNA of the CDR3 is TGCAGTGCTAGCTCAAAGGGGGCGGGAAACACCATATATTTT.

This clonotype has more than one count but fewer than ten. This chain connects TRBV15 to TRBJ1-5; D ambiguous. V shed 1 base and J shed 5 bases, with 12 bases lying between them. The V gene's germline CDR1 is LNHNV and CDR2 YYDKDF (reference sequence). The CDR3 is made up of 15 amino acids. As DNA, the CDR3 is TGTGCCACCAGCAGAGGCTTTTTGGGAGATCAGCCCCAGCATTTT. It encodes CATSRGFLGDQPQHF.

This clonotype was recorded at least ten times. The genes are TRBV24-1 and TRBJ1-2; D not certain. The CDR3 loop spans 13 amino acids. Trimming pared 1 base from V and 6 bases from J, leaving 8 bases between. CDR1 and CDR2 (germline): KGHDR, SFDVKD. The CDR3 coding sequence is TGTGCCACCAGTGATTTATGGAGTGATGGCTACACCTTC. This codes for CATSDLWSDGYTF.

This chain uses TRBV3-1 with TRBJ2-1; 12 bases are a match to TRBD2. The J segment lost 5 bases and the V segment lost 1 base, leaving 0 bases of the junction unmatched. Germline V CDR1 and CDR2: LGHDT, YNNKEL (reference sequence). The CDR3 is 15 amino acids. This chain's CDR3 is CASSQGTSGDNEQFF. For the CDR3, the DNA is TGTGCCAGCAGCCAAGGGACTAGCGGGGACAATGAGCAGTTCTTC.

There are a few counts of this clonotype. The chain joins TRBV18 to TRBJ1-2; 8 bases are shared with TRBD1. V was clipped by 5 bases and J by 5 bases; unmatched bases: 7. The CDR3 covers 14 residues. Germline lookup yields CDR1 KGHSH and CDR2 LQKENI. The CDR3 nucleotides are TGTGCCAGCTCAACCAGAGGACAGGGATATGGCTACACCTTC. It codes for CASSTRGQGYGYTF. The full variable domain, in which reference TRBV18 and TRBJ1-2 provide the parts outside the CDR3, is NAGVMQNPRHLVRRRGQEARLRCSPMKGHSHVYWYRQLPEEGLKFMVYLQKENIIDESGMPKERFSAEFPKEGPSILRIQQVVRGDSAAYFCASSTRGQGYGYTFGSGTRLTVV.

This clonotype appeared many times. V usage is TRBV7-9 and J usage is TRBJ2-1; 7 bases align to TRBD2. The ends lost 3 bases at V and 9 bases at J; junction bases unmatched: 11. Germline V gene sequence: CDR1 SEHNR, CDR2 FQNEAQ (reference sequence). The CDR3 runs 15 residues. CDR3 sequence reads: CASSFSGRADVEQFF. CDR3 bases: TGTGCCAGCAGCTTTTCAGGGAGGGCCGATGTTGAGCAGTTCTTC. Together with reference TRBV7-9 and TRBJ2-1, the CDR3 gives the full variable domain: DTGVSQNPRHKITKRGQNVTFRCDPISEHNRLYWYRQTLGQGPEFLTYFQNEAQLEKSRLLSDRFSAERPKGSFSTLEIQRTEQGDSAMYLCASSFSGRADVEQFFGPGTRLTVL.

This clonotype was recorded many times. The chain uses TRBV24-1 and TRBJ2-1, with D tentatively TRBD1 (6 bases). The CDR3 is 12 residues long. Trimming pared 9 bases from V and 5 bases from J, leaving 10 bases between. Looked up from germline, CDR1 is KGHDR and CDR2 is SFDVKD. Written as DNA, the CDR3 is TGTGCCACCGGGACACCTAACAATGAGCAGTTCTTC. It specifies CATGTPNNEQFF.

This clonotype was counted a few times. This could be a read error, since a much larger clone is one nucleotide away. The chain uses TRBV18 and TRBJ1-1, with D possibly TRBD1 on 6 matching bases. The germline V gene encodes CDR1 KGHSH and CDR2 LQKENI. The CDR3 runs to 13 residues. In DNA form, the CDR3 reads TGTGCCAGCTCACAGGGGGAGGACACTGAAGCTTCCTTT. Translating it yields CASSQGEDTEASF. The full variable domain, completed using reference TRBV18 and TRBJ1-1, is NAGVMQNPRHLVRRRGQEARLRCSPMKGHSHVYWYRQLPEEGLKFMVYLQKENIIDESGMPKERFSAEFPKEGPSILRIQQVVRGDSAAYFCASSQGEDTEASFGQGTRLTVV.

The chain uses TRBV6-1 and TRBJ2-2, with unresolved D. The CDR3 is 13 residues long. Germline lookup yields CDR1 MNHNS and CDR2 SASEGT. V lost 0 bases, J lost 7 bases, and 6 bases lay in between. CDR3 nucleotide sequence: TGTGCCAGCAGTGAAGCGCGGAACGGGGAGCTGTTTTTT. This codes for CASSEARNGELFF.

The sample holds a few counts of this clonotype. The chain joins TRBV19 to TRBJ2-2; 10 bases agree with TRBD1. The CDR3 is 14 residues long. The V gene's germline CDR1 is LNHDA and CDR2 SQIVND (reference sequence). V was clipped by 9 bases and J by 7 bases; unmatched bases: 8. CDR3 DNA sequence: TGTGCCAGCACGGGACAGGGGACGATCGGGGAGCTGTTTTTT. Amino acids: CASTGQGTIGELFF.

This chain links TRBV29-1 with TRBJ1-1; D is unclear. Germline CDR1 SQVTM, CDR2 ANQGSEA. The CDR3 runs 17 residues. V shed 0 bases and J shed 5 bases, with 22 bases lying between them. This chain's CDR3 is CSVEDGPGAAGGTEAFF. Written as DNA, the CDR3 is TGCAGCGTTGAAGATGGCCCCGGAGCGGCAGGCGGGACTGAAGCTTTCTTT.

This clonotype was seen many times. The chain has TRBV7-9 and TRBJ2-5; 7 positions match TRBD2. From germline, CDR1 is SEHNR and CDR2 FQNEAQ (reference sequence). V lost 5 bases, J lost 2 bases, and 5 bases stayed unmatched. CDR3 length: 14 amino acids. The CDR3: CASSPPGLQETQYF. CDR3 coding DNA: TGTGCCAGCAGCCCCCCGGGACTACAAGAGACCCAGTACTTC.

This clonotype was detected a few times. This chain connects TRBV15 to TRBJ2-7; TRBD1 aligns across 9 bases. The CDR3 spans 15 residues. J lost 3 bases, V lost 3 bases, and 6 bases had no gene match. Germline V gene data show CDR1 as LNHNV and CDR2 as YYDKDF (reference sequence). CDR3 protein: CATSSPPGQGYEQYF. For the CDR3, the DNA is TGTGCCACCAGCAGCCCACCGGGACAGGGCTACGAGCAGTACTTC.

In its sample, this clonotype was seen many times. The V gene is TRBV3-1, the J gene TRBJ2-5; maybe TRBD2 (5 bases). The CDR3 sequence is 13 residues long. V was cut by 0 bases and J by 3 bases, with 5 bases left in between. Germline assignment: CDR1 LGHDT and CDR2 YNNKEL (reference sequence). The CDR3 sequence: CASSQDGEETQYF. The CDR3 DNA sequence: TGTGCCAGCAGCCAAGACGGGGAAGAGACCCAGTACTTC.

The chain links TRBV15 to TRBJ2-1; 8 bases match TRBD2. CDR3 length: 15 amino acids. CDR1 and CDR2 (germline): LNHNV, YYDKDF (reference sequence). With 0 bases clipped from V and 11 bases from J, the junction kept 9 bases outside the gene matches. The CDR3 coding sequence is TGTGCCACCAGCAGAGATTCGGGAGGGAGGGCAAAGCAGTTCTTC. As protein: CATSRDSGGRAKQFF.